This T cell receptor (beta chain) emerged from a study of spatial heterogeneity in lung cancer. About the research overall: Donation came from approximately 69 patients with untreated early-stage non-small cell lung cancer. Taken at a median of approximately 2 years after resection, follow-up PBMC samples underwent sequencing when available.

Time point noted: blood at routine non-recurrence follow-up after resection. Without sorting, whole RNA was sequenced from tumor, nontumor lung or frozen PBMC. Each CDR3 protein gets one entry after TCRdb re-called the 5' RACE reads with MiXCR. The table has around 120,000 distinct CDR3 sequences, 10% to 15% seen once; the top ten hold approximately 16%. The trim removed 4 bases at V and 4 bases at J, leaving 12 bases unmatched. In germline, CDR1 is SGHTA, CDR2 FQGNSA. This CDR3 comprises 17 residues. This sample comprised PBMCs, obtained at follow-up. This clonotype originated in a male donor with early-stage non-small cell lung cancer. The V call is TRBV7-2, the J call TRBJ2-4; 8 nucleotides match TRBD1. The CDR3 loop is CASSSRTLQGAKNIQYF. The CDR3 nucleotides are TGTGCCAGCAGCTCCCGGACCCTCCAGGGGGCAAAAAACATTCAGTACTTC. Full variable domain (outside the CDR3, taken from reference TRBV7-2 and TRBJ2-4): GAGVSQSPSNKVTEKGKDVELRCDPISGHTALYWYRQSLGQGLEFLIYFQGNSAPDKSGLPSDRFSAERTGGSVSTLTIQRTQQEDSAVYLCASSSRTLQGAKNIQYFGAGTRLSVL.